Listed below are T cell receptor beta chains from one sample, sequenced in a study of CD8 T cell repertoires and HIV-1 epitope variants. The repertoire was sequenced with immunoSEQ multiplex PCR; TCRdb's copy has only in-frame clones and lacks some. Counted here are 5,000 to 7,000 clones, around 70% occurring once; the ten biggest clones make up around two fifths. Which antigens these TCRs recognize remains unknown. Sequencing input: cultured CD8+ T cells derived from PBMCs. The receptor source for this set is a male donor with HIV. CDR3s include the opening cysteine and the closing phenylalanine or tryptophan. Each record gives: V gene, CDR3 length, J gene, clone size, D gene, CDR3 protein, CDR3 DNA. A D gene is named only where the DNA matches it firmly. The listing skips clone size in some rows; elsewhere it reads once, few, many or a size class.

V: TRBV5-1
length: 14
J: TRBJ2-7
size: few
D: TRBD1
CDR3: CASSLYQGDHEQYF
DNA: TGCGCCAGCAGCTTGTACCAGGGGGACCACGAGCAGTACTTC

V: TRBV6-5
length: 15
J: TRBJ2-5
size: NA
D: NA
CDR3: CASSYSKGSWETQYF
DNA: TGTGCCAGCAGTTACTCGAAGGGCTCCTGGGAGACCCAGTACTTC

V: TRBV25-1
length: 14
J: TRBJ1-1
size: NA
D: NA
CDR3: CASSDGYRNTEAFF
DNA: TGTGCCAGCAGTGACGGGTATAGGAACACTGAAGCTTTCTTT

V: TRBV5-6
length: 13
J: TRBJ2-7
size: few
D: NA
CDR3: CASSPEGHYEQYF
DNA: TGTGCCAGCAGCCCGGAAGGGCACTACGAGCAGTACTTC

V: TRBV7-9
length: 14
J: TRBJ1-1
size: large
D: TRBD1
CDR3: CASSLSGGSYEAFF
DNA: TGTGCCAGCAGCCTATCAGGGGGTAGCTATGAAGCTTTCTTT

V: TRBV5-5
length: 15
J: TRBJ1-5
size: few
D: TRBD1
CDR3: CASSLDTGGGQPQHF
DNA: TGTGCCAGCAGCTTGGATACAGGGGGCGGCCAGCCCCAGCATTTT

V: TRBV5-5
length: 15
J: TRBJ2-7
size: NA
D: NA
CDR3: CASSLISDSPYEQYF
DNA: TGTGCCAGCAGCTTGATTAGCGACAGCCCCTACGAGCAGTACTTC

V: TRBV27
length: 14
J: TRBJ1-5
size: few
D: NA
CDR3: CASSLSESNQPQHF
DNA: TGTGCCAGCAGTTTATCGGAAAGCAATCAGCCCCAGCATTTT

V: TRBV28
length: 13
J: TRBJ2-1
size: NA
D: TRBD2
CDR3: CASSILAGSEQFF
DNA: TGTGCCAGCAGTATTCTAGCGGGATCTGAGCAGTTCTTC

V: TRBV27
length: 12
J: TRBJ2-7
size: few
D: NA
CDR3: CATRDPSYEQYF
DNA: TGTGCCACCCGGGACCCTTCCTACGAGCAGTACTTC

V: TRBV4-2
length: 17
J: TRBJ2-2
size: NA
D: NA
CDR3: CASSQERSRVNTGELFF
DNA: TGTGCCAGCAGCCAAGAGAGGAGCAGGGTCAACACCGGGGAGCTGTTTTTT

V: TRBV20-1
length: 11
J: TRBJ2-1
size: NA
D: NA
CDR3: CSASLGGWKFF
DNA: TGCAGTGCTAGTCTCGGGGGCTGGAAGTTCTTC

V: TRBV6-6
length: 16
J: TRBJ1-1
size: once
D: NA
CDR3: CASSSVAGWGGIEAFF
DNA: TGTGCCAGCAGTTCCGTGGCAGGATGGGGGGGAATTGAAGCTTTCTTT

V: TRBV27
length: 19
J: TRBJ2-2
size: NA
D: TRBD2
CDR3: CASSLYQGLAGDFAGELFF
DNA: TGTGCCAGCAGTTTATACCAAGGACTAGCGGGAGATTTCGCCGGGGAGCTGTTTTTT

V: TRBV29-1
length: 14
J: TRBJ1-3
size: NA
D: TRBD1
CDR3: CSVVTGQSGNTIYF
DNA: TGCAGCGTTGTGACAGGGCAGTCTGGAAACACCATATATTTT

V: TRBV5-8
length: 15
J: TRBJ1-3
size: NA
D: NA
CDR3: CASSFGRDPGNTIYF
DNA: TGTGCCAGCAGCTTCGGACGGGACCCTGGAAACACCATATATTTT

V: TRBV4-1
length: 14
J: TRBJ2-5
size: once
D: NA
CDR3: CASSLDRTQETQYF
DNA: TGCGCCAGCAGCCTCGACAGGACACAAGAGACCCAGTACTTC

V: TRBV29-1
length: 14
J: TRBJ2-1
size: NA
D: NA
CDR3: CSVDRRADYNEQFF
DNA: TGCAGCGTTGATCGGCGGGCCGACTACAATGAGCAGTTCTTC

V: TRBV27
length: 15
J: TRBJ2-5
size: NA
D: NA
CDR3: CASSLSTGMGETQYF
DNA: TGTGCCAGCAGTTTGTCTACAGGGATGGGAGAGACCCAGTACTTC

V: TRBV20-1
length: 11
J: TRBJ2-1
size: NA
D: NA
CDR3: CSAREPNSEFF
DNA: TGCAGTGCTAGAGAACCAAACTCGGAGTTCTTC

V: TRBV7-6
length: 11
J: TRBJ2-7
size: NA
D: NA
CDR3: CASSVDIEQYF
DNA: TGTGCCAGCAGCGTAGACATCGAGCAGTACTTC

V: TRBV20-1
length: 11
J: TRBJ2-7
size: few
D: NA
CDR3: CSALGSDEQYF
DNA: TGCAGTGCCTTAGGGTCGGACGAGCAGTACTTC

V: TRBV19
length: 15
J: TRBJ2-7
size: NA
D: TRBD2
CDR3: CASSTLAGGNYEQYF
DNA: TGTGCCAGTAGTACACTAGCGGGAGGAAACTACGAGCAGTACTTC

V: TRBV6-5
length: 15
J: TRBJ1-3
size: few
D: TRBD1
CDR3: CASSGSSGGTDTIYF
DNA: TGTGCCAGCAGCGGGTCGTCAGGGGGTACCGACACCATATATTTT

V: TRBV28
length: 13
J: TRBJ1-1
size: NA
D: NA
CDR3: CASSTRLNTEAFF
DNA: TGTGCCAGCAGCACCAGACTGAACACTGAAGCTTTCTTT

V: TRBV4-3
length: 14
J: TRBJ2-3
size: NA
D: TRBD1
CDR3: CASSQRTGVDTQYF
DNA: TGCGCCAGCAGCCAAAGGACAGGGGTGGATACGCAGTATTTT

V: TRBV9
length: 15
J: TRBJ2-7
size: NA
D: NA
CDR3: CASSVAPGPSGEQCF
DNA: TGTGCCAGCAGCGTAGCCCCCGGCCCCTCGGGCGAGCAGTGCTTC

V: TRBV6-4
length: 15
J: TRBJ2-3
size: NA
D: NA
CDR3: CASSGERAGTDTQYF
DNA: TGTGCCAGCAGTGGGGAGAGGGCCGGGACAGATACGCAGTATTTT

V: TRBV28
length: 14
J: TRBJ2-1
size: NA
D: TRBD1
CDR3: CASSLTGGEYEQFF
DNA: TGTGCCAGCAGTTTGACAGGGGGCGAATACGAGCAGTTCTTC

V: TRBV7-7
length: 12
J: TRBJ2-1
size: NA
D: NA
CDR3: CASSFGAGEQFF
DNA: TGTGCCAGCAGCTTCGGGGCGGGTGAGCAGTTCTTC

V: TRBV28
length: 15
J: TRBJ1-2
size: NA
D: NA
CDR3: CASSFPGRAPYGYTF
DNA: TGTGCCAGCAGTTTCCCGGGGCGGGCGCCCTATGGCTACACCTTC

V: TRBV4-3
length: 17
J: TRBJ2-2
size: NA
D: NA
CDR3: CASSQVPFRGGAGELFF
DNA: TGCGCCAGCAGCCAAGTCCCCTTCCGAGGGGGAGCCGGGGAGCTGTTTTTT

V: TRBV6-5
length: 15
J: TRBJ2-3
size: NA
D: NA
CDR3: CASSYRRQLGDTQYF
DNA: TGTGCCAGCAGTTACCGTCGTCAGTTGGGGGATACGCAGTATTTT

V: TRBV7-9
length: 15
J: TRBJ2-1
size: NA
D: TRBD2
CDR3: CASSPPLAIYNEQFF
DNA: TGTGCCAGCAGCCCCCCACTAGCGATATACAATGAGCAGTTCTTC

V: TRBV11-2
length: 15
J: TRBJ2-7
size: NA
D: TRBD1
CDR3: CASSEATGGFDEQYF
DNA: TGTGCCAGCAGCGAAGCGACAGGGGGCTTCGACGAGCAGTACTTC

V: TRBV7-9
length: 17
J: TRBJ2-1
size: NA
D: NA
CDR3: CASSLEGGEDSYNEQFF
DNA: TGTGCCAGCAGCTTAGAGGGCGGAGAAGACTCCTACAATGAGCAGTTCTTC

V: TRBV5-1
length: 15
J: TRBJ2-7
size: NA
D: TRBD1
CDR3: CASSWGQGALYEQYF
DNA: TGCGCCAGCAGCTGGGGACAGGGGGCTCTGTACGAGCAGTACTTC

V: TRBV2
length: 18
J: TRBJ1-2
size: few
D: NA
CDR3: CASSDPPDRGGEVYGYTF
DNA: TGTGCCAGCAGCGACCCACCCGACCGAGGAGGGGAAGTCTATGGCTACACCTTC

V: TRBV30
length: 15
J: TRBJ2-1
size: once
D: TRBD2
CDR3: CAWSASRTSDNEQFF
DNA: TGTGCCTGGAGTGCATCCCGGACTAGCGACAATGAGCAGTTCTTC

V: TRBV7-8
length: 15
J: TRBJ2-1
size: NA
D: NA
CDR3: CASSLESGTYNEQFF
DNA: TGTGCCAGCAGCTTAGAGAGCGGTACTTACAATGAGCAGTTCTTC

V: TRBV27
length: 17
J: TRBJ2-6
size: NA
D: NA
CDR3: CASSLSMWVAGANVLTF
DNA: TGTGCCAGCAGTTTATCGATGTGGGTCGCTGGGGCCAACGTCCTGACTTTC

V: TRBV27
length: 16
J: TRBJ2-7
size: NA
D: NA
CDR3: CASSLSEGTVSYEQYF
DNA: TGTGCCAGCAGTTTATCGGAGGGGACTGTATCCTACGAGCAGTACTTC

V: TRBV9
length: 15
J: TRBJ1-2
size: once
D: TRBD1
CDR3: CASSVLQGAGYGYTF
DNA: TGTGCCAGCAGCGTTCTCCAGGGGGCAGGTTATGGCTACACCTTC

V: TRBV9
length: 14
J: TRBJ1-2
size: NA
D: NA
CDR3: CASSVGQAEGGYTF
DNA: TGTGCCAGCAGCGTAGGACAGGCGGAGGGTGGCTACACCTTC

V: TRBV4-3
length: 13
J: TRBJ1-1
size: NA
D: TRBD1
CDR3: CASSRLQGEEAFF
DNA: TGCGCCAGCAGCCGTTTACAGGGGGAGGAAGCTTTCTTT

V: TRBV7-9
length: 12
J: TRBJ2-2
size: medium-sized
D: NA
CDR3: CASSLQDGELFF
DNA: TGTGCCAGCAGCCTTCAGGACGGGGAGCTGTTTTTT

V: TRBV7-2
length: 15
J: TRBJ2-4
size: NA
D: NA
CDR3: CASSPGALAKNIQYF
DNA: TGTGCCAGCAGCCCCGGGGCCCTAGCCAAAAACATTCAGTACTTC

V: TRBV9
length: 15
J: TRBJ2-3
size: NA
D: TRBD1
CDR3: CASNEQGVGTDTQYF
DNA: TGTGCCAGCAACGAACAGGGGGTAGGGACAGATACGCAGTATTTT